This TCR beta chain came from a study of T cell responses to AZD1222 COVID-19 vaccine. In the study overall: Second doses were pooled across both intervals (about 4 or about 12 weeks).

This clone was counted a few times. Trimming cost V 6 bases and J 4 bases; bases outside gene matches: 11. The CDR3 totals 17 residues. Per the germline V gene, CDR1 is SGHVS and CDR2 is FQNEAQ. Sequenced by immunoSEQ multiplex PCR; TCRdb stores in-frame clones only, minus some. The repertoire holds about 78,000 clones, approximately 90% seen once, with 24% in the top ten. This sample comprised peripheral blood, obtained on day 0 of AZD1222 vaccination. The J gene is TRBJ2-1, the V gene TRBV7-8; 11 positions match TRBD2. The TCR sequence derives from an adult in good health. The CDR3 DNA is TGTGCCAGCAGTACAACTTCGGGACTAGCGGCTTACAATGAGCAGTTCTTC. Translation: CASSTTSGLAAYNEQFF.